The 10 T cell receptor beta chains listed next were all sequenced from one sample in a study of T cell changes during pregnancy in multiple sclerosis. The method was immunoSEQ multiplex PCR; TCRdb's version includes in-frame clones alone and lacks a portion of them. The sample has roughly 89,000 clones, approximately 95% seen once. The sample was peripheral blood, taken after pregnancy. Receptors were obtained from a female donor in good health, enrolled as a control in a pregnancy study.

The chain has TRBV28 and TRBJ1-2; TRBD1 is a possible D gene (6 bases). The CDR3 runs 14 residues. Germline CDR1 reads MDHEN; CDR2 reads SYDVKM. Trimming removed 6 bases at V and 8 bases at J, with 19 bases between. CDR3 region: CASSRPTGRVGYTF. The CDR3 coding sequence is TGTGCCAGCAGCCGCCCCACAGGGCGGGTGGGCTACACCTTC.

V gene TRBV27 combines with J gene TRBJ2-7; 8 bases line up with TRBD2. The length of the CDR3 is 15 residues. The junction had 9 bases not matched to a gene; V was cut back by 4 bases and J by 4 bases. Germline-derived CDR1 and CDR2 are MNHEY and SMNVEV (reference sequence). The CDR3 DNA reads as TGTGCCAGCAGTTACCTTACGGGAGGGGGGTACGAGCAGTACTTC. Protein: CASSYLTGGGYEQYF.

The chain joins TRBV28 to TRBJ1-1; maybe TRBD1 (5 bases). The CDR3 has 14 amino acids. The germline CDR1 and CDR2 sequences are MDHEN and SYDVKM. The V gene lost 3 bases and the J gene lost 0 bases, with 8 bases spanning the gap. This CDR3 is CASSLQGLNTEAFF. DNA for the CDR3: TGTGCCAGCAGTTTGCAGGGATTGAACACTGAAGCTTTCTTT.

This chain connects TRBV5-6 to TRBJ2-1, with D possibly being TRBD2 (6 bases). CDR3 length equals 14 residues. The germline CDR1 and CDR2 sequences are SGHDT and YYEEEE. V gave up 0 bases and J gave up 13 bases, with 17 bases separating them. The DNA for the CDR3 is TGTGCCAGCAGCTTGGCGGGAGACTACGGGGTCCAGTTCTTC. It yields the protein CASSLAGDYGVQFF.

This chain connects TRBV28 to TRBJ2-7; possible D gene TRBD1, 5 bases. Trimming removed 7 bases at V and 6 bases at J, with 19 bases between. The germline CDR1 and CDR2 sequences are MDHEN and SYDVKM. This CDR3 region has 14 residues. CDR3 coding DNA: TGTGCCAGCACTCCACGCGGCAGGGTAAGCGAGCAGTACTTC. Translating it yields CASTPRGRVSEQYF.

CDR3 amino acids: CASSLVRGIYNEQFF. DNA for the CDR3: TGTGCCAGCAGCTTAGTGCGGGGAATCTACAATGAGCAGTTCTTC. The chain combines TRBV7-2 with TRBJ2-1, with a weak D call TRBD2 (6 bases). The CDR3 sequence is 15 residues long. Trimming took off 1 base at V and 3 bases at J, with 10 bases between the two ends. Germline CDR1 SGHTA, CDR2 FQGNSA.

The gene calls are TRBV5-1 and TRBJ1-2; 10 bases agree with TRBD1. Germline V gene data show CDR1 as SGHRS and CDR2 as YFSETQ. The CDR3 covers 16 residues. V shed 0 bases and J 3 bases; nucleotides not matched to a gene: 5. The CDR3, as DNA: TGCGCCAGCAGCTTGGGACAGGGGGCCCAGGACTATGGCTACACCTTC. Its protein product is CASSLGQGAQDYGYTF.

This clone was seen once. This chain connects TRBV14 to TRBJ2-3; possibly TRBD2 for D (5 bases). The CDR3 extends over 17 amino acids. In germline, CDR1 is SGHDN, CDR2 FVKESK. Trimming took 1 base from V and 0 from J, leaving 14 bases between them. For the CDR3, the DNA is TGTGCCAGCAGCCAAGTCCGCGCCGGGATTAGCACAGATACGCAGTATTTT. Amino acids: CASSQVRAGISTDTQYF.

The chain uses TRBV6-4 and TRBJ1-2; no clear D gene. The CDR3 is made up of 16 amino acids. The germline V and J ends were trimmed by 0 bases and 7 bases, with 18 bases remaining between them. Germline CDR1 and CDR2: MRHNA and SNTAGT. The CDR3 here is CASSDSRPGGQGGYTF. In DNA form, the CDR3 reads TGTGCCAGCAGTGACTCGAGGCCCGGAGGCCAAGGTGGCTACACCTTC.

This rearrangement joins TRBV28 to TRBJ2-2, with TRBD2 matching over 11 bases. There are 17 residues in the CDR3. V lost 5 bases to trimming and J lost 1 base; unmatched junction nucleotides: 6. Per the germline V gene, CDR1 is MDHEN and CDR2 is SYDVKM. The CDR3 reads CASSKILAGVNTGELFF. CDR3 coding DNA: TGTGCCAGCAGTAAGATACTAGCGGGAGTGAACACCGGGGAGCTGTTTTTT.